This TCR beta chain was identified during a study of Graves' ophthalmopathy and Graves' hyperthyroidism. This clonotype appeared many times. In germline, CDR1 is PRHDT, CDR2 FYEKMQ (reference sequence). The CDR3 has 14 residues. Trimming removed 5 bases at V and 2 bases at J, with 13 bases between. RNA transcripts were the template, and TCR beta CDR3 regions were amplified from them. Second-round multiplex PCR followed a first-round RT-PCR using HTBI primers. TCRdb itself ran the multiplex PCR reads through MiXCR, one entry per CDR3 protein. The sample records about 620,000 distinct CDR3 sequences, over 20% being singletons.

The chain uses TRBV13 and TRBJ2-7, with D maybe TRBD1 (6 bases). The material sequenced was peripheral blood. The sequence was collected from a woman in her late teens or twenties with stable Graves' hyperthyroidism. Some clones in this sample may be carry-over from other donors' samples. The CDR3 loop reads CASSIRQVTYEQYF. The DNA for the CDR3 is TGTGCCAGCAGCATACGACAGGTAACCTACGAGCAGTACTTC.